Below, 8 T cell receptor beta chains from the same sample are listed, as sequenced in a study of blood T cell repertoires in COVID-19 (dated by TCRdb to the early 2020s). The library was generated by the immunoSEQ multiplex PCR assay. Entries here come from immuneACCESS through TCRdb and include only in-frame sequences with V and J called. Some clones fail to appear in such tables; in the studies checked, an unresolved V gene covers under half of the shortfall, and the cause of the remainder is unknown. The sample has roughly 280,000 clones on record, 80% to 90% of them singletons. Around 2% of the sample lies in the top ten. Sequencing was carried out using PBMCs or T cells enriched from blood (not recorded which). The origin of the receptors is a woman aged 18-30 years who had recovered from COVID-19.

The V gene is TRBV27, the J gene TRBJ1-5; TRBD1 matches 7 bases. The CDR3 consists of 13 residues. Germline V gives CDR1 MNHEY, CDR2 SMNVEV (reference sequence). V lost 6 bases and J lost 4; bases outside the gene matches: 3. CDR3 nucleotides: TGTGCCAGCAGCTCGACAGGGAATCAGCCCCAGCATTTT. Translation gives CASSSTGNQPQHF.

V usage is TRBV7-9 and J usage is TRBJ2-5, with a weak D call TRBD2 (5 bases). Germline loops: CDR1 SEHNR, CDR2 FQNEAQ (reference sequence). Trimming took 8 bases from V and 5 from J, leaving 15 bases between them. CDR3 length equals 13 residues. This CDR3 reads CASRGSIGETQYF. In nucleotides, the CDR3 is TGTGCCAGCCGCGGGTCTATAGGGGAGACCCAGTACTTC.

This chain joins TRBV3-1 (or the pseudogene TRBV3-2) and TRBJ2-3; TRBD1 might be the D (6 bases). CDR3 length equals 16 residues. Germline-derived CDR1 and CDR2 are LGHDT and YNNKEL (reference sequence). Trimming left V 4 bases short and J 1 base short, with 15 bases between. The CDR3 spells CASSLPGVGGTDTQYF. As DNA, the CDR3 is TGTGCCAGCAGCCTGCCAGGGGTCGGCGGCACAGATACGCAGTATTTT.

The chain couples TRBV15 to TRBJ2-7, with TRBD1 matching over 9 bases. Germline lookup yields CDR1 LNHNV and CDR2 YYDKDF (reference sequence). The CDR3 consists of 15 residues. J gave up 6 bases and V 2 bases, and 8 bases lay outside the gene matches. CDR3 sequence reads: CATSRYRQGGSEQYF. DNA of the CDR3: TGTGCCACCAGCAGATACAGACAGGGGGGTAGCGAGCAGTACTTC.

J is TRBJ1-5 and V is TRBV6-5; D unresolved. The V gene's germline CDR1 is MNHEY and CDR2 SVGAGI. The V end was cut by 2 bases, the J end by 5 bases, with 7 bases between. The CDR3 covers 13 residues. CDR3 sequence: CASSYNPDQPQHF. The CDR3 DNA sequence: TGTGCCAGCAGTTACAACCCGGATCAGCCCCAGCATTTT.

The chain joins TRBV19 to TRBJ2-2; 9 nucleotides align to TRBD2. V lost 4 bases and J lost 4; bases outside the gene matches: 7. Germline CDR1 is LNHDA and CDR2 is SQIVND (reference sequence). CDR3 length: 16 amino acids. CDR3 residues: CASSNGLAWSTGELFF. DNA of the CDR3: TGTGCCAGTAGTAACGGACTAGCGTGGTCCACCGGGGAGCTGTTTTTT.

The chain joins TRBV28 to TRBJ2-7; 11 bases align to TRBD1. Germline CDR1 is MDHEN and CDR2 is SYDVKM. J gave up 3 bases and V 6 bases, and 7 bases lay outside the gene matches. This CDR3 is 15 amino acids long. CDR3: CASSPLGTGGYEQYF. The CDR3 bases are TGTGCCAGCAGCCCCCTTGGGACAGGGGGCTACGAGCAGTACTTC.

The chain links TRBV7-9 to TRBJ1-2; D possibly corresponds to TRBD1 (6 bases). Deletions cut 2 bases from V and 8 bases from J, with 9 bases between. The CDR3 spans 12 residues. Germline V gives CDR1 SEHNR, CDR2 FQNEAQ (reference sequence). The CDR3 coding sequence is TGTGCCAGCAGCTTAAGGGGGTTAGGCTACACCTTC. This translates into CASSLRGLGYTF.